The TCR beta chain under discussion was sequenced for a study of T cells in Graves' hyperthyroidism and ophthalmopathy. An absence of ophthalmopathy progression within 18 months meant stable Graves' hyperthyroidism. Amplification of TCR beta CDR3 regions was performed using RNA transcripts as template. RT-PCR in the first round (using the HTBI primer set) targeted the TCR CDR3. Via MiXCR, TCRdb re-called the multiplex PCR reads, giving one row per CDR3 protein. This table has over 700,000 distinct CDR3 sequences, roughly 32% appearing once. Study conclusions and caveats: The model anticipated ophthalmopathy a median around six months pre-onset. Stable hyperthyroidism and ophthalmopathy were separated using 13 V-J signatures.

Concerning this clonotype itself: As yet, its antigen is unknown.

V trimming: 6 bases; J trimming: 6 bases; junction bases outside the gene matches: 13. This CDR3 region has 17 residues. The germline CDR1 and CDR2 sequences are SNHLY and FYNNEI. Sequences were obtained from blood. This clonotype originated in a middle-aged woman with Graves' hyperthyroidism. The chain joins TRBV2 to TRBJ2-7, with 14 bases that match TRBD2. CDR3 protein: CASRVRGTSGSVGEQYF. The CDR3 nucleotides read TGTGCCAGCAGGGTCCGGGGGACTAGCGGGAGTGTCGGCGAGCAGTACTTC.